This TCR beta chain was recovered during a study of glioma-infiltrating T cells. Using RNA template, CDR3s of TCR alpha and beta were amplified with iRepertoire arm-PCR. MiXCR was run by TCRdb on the multiplex PCR reads, yielding one entry per CDR3 protein. The sample has about 110,000 distinct CDR3 sequences, under 30% seen once. This clonotype came up many times. Its specificity is unknown. Study-wide results and caveats: Very few CDR3 sequences were shared between tissue and blood.

The clonotype was recovered from a human donor with low-grade glioma or glioblastoma, undergoing nonglioma brain surgery, or in good health (not recorded which). Specimen: glioma tissue, nonneoplastic brain tissue, or PBMCs (not recorded which).

The CDR3 nucleotides are TGTGCCAGCAGCTACTTCGGGACCCGGGAGTATGGCTACACCTTC. It is translated as CASSYFGTREYGYTF. This chain connects TRBV5-4 to TRBJ1-2; a weak D match, TRBD1 (5 bases). Per the germline V gene, CDR1 is SGHNT and CDR2 is YYREEE (reference sequence). The V and J ends lost 3 bases and 5 bases respectively, with 17 bases between them. The CDR3 is made up of 15 amino acids.